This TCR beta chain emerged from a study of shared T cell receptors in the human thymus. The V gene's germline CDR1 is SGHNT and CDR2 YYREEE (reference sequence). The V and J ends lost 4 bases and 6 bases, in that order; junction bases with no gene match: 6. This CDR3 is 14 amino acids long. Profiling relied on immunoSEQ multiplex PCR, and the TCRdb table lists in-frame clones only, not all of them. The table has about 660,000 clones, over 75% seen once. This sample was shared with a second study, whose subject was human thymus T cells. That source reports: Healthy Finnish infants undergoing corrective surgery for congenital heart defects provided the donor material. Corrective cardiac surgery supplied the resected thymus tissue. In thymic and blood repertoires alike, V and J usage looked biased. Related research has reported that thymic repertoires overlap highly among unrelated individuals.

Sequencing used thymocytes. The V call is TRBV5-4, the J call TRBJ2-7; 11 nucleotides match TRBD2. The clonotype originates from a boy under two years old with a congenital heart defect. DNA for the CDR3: TGTGCCAGCAGCCCGACTAGCGGGACTTCCGAGCAGTACTTC. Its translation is CASSPTSGTSEQYF.